This entry concerns a single TCR beta chain. A few counts support this clonotype. Its binding antigen is unknown. Base qualities are not provided; no much larger clone lies one nucleotide away. The entry originates in a study of response to subunit inactivated influenza vaccine (dated by TCRdb to 2017 to 2018). About the full investigation: Deep quantitative T cell receptor repertoire profiling was used in the study to track responses to a trivalent subunit inactivated influenza vaccine.

Receptor libraries were prepared by RT-PCR. Sequencer: Illumina HiSeq 2500. Starting from the raw public reads, TCRdb applied fastp trimming at Q25, assembled clones with MiXCR and retained in-frame beta chains. When rows share a CDR3 protein, they turn into one entry using the most common DNA and genes. This sample holds more than 450,000 distinct CDR3 sequences; about 11% were observed only once. The ten top clones hold 11% of the sample. The junction shows trimming of 7 bases on V and 13 bases on J, plus 25 bases between the germline ends. The CDR3 spans 14 residues, from the cysteine through the phenylalanine. The DNA shown is the 42-base CDR3, in frame from base 1. CDR1 and CDR2 are read off the germline V gene as SGHVS and FNYEAQ. Summary of the overall study and its limitations: It was suggested by the authors that each seasonal influenza vaccination may recruit only a limited number of new T cells.

A further study also used this sample, focusing on T cells expressing NK-cell markers. From that second study: TCR beta cDNA libraries were made by 5'RACE template switching that added a universal primer site and unique molecular identifiers. Fewer than ten donors provided sorted CD3+CD56+NKG2C+, CD3+CD56+NKG2C- and CD3+CD56-NKG2C+ T-cell subsets, whose TCR beta-chain repertoires were profiled. Among the eight sequenced donors, seven were HCMV-seropositive and one was HCMV-seronegative. In several experiments an anti-gammadeltaTCR antibody was added to restrict sorting to alphabetaTCR-expressing T cells. In about 6 donors, the dominant CD3+CD56+NKG2C+ clonotypes were found to rank among the top 10 CD8+ clonotypes and to make up 1.0-7.0% of CD8+ T cells. Those dominant clonotypes were again the most abundant among CD3+CD56-NKG2C+ cells in a few donors, at about 28.3-65%. Whether the expanded NKG2C-expressing T cell clones were specific for HCMV antigens remained unclear. All eight donors whose samples were sequenced were randomly selected healthy volunteers, three of them men and five women. HCMV-specific IgG was detected in serum with a commercial ELISA kit to determine HCMV serostatus. Peripheral blood mononuclear cells were isolated from blood by Ficoll density gradient centrifugation. For roughly six donors, bulk peripheral blood T-cell repertoires were additionally sequenced from unsorted PBMC. Priming for cDNA synthesis came from the TCR beta constant segment, and two successive PCR amplification steps followed. The libraries were sequenced on Illumina HiSeq 2000/2500, MiSeq or NextSeq, producing 2 x 150 bp reads. Reads were demultiplexed and grouped by UMI with MIGEC, and clonotypes were assembled and quantified with MiTCR. Only TCR cDNA sequences supported by at least two reads were kept to exclude erroneous sequences. Downstream repertoire analysis used the tcR package, and clonotypes were matched across fractions by CDR3 nucleotide sequence plus V segment. Antigen specificity was annotated against VDJdb with VDJmatch, allowing one amino acid substitution in CDR3.

The sample in question was PBMCs from blood, obtained on the day of vaccination. The TCR sequence derives from a man aged 50 or older who received an inactivated influenza vaccine. Donor details come from another sample of the same person, matched by shared clones. The rearranged chain carries TRBV7-6 and TRBJ2-5; the D gene identity is not certain. The CDR3 is CASTYPPVSGIPYF. Here is the DNA: TGTGCCAGCACCTACCCCCCCGTCAGTGGGATACCGTACTTC. When the CDR3 is completed using the reference TRBV7-6 and TRBJ2-5 genes on either side, the full variable domain is GAGVSQSPRYKVTKRGQDVALRCDPISGHVSLYWYRQALGQGPEFLTYFNYEAQQDKSGLPNDRFSAERPEGSISTLTIQRTEQRDSAMYRCASTYPPVSGIPYFGPGTRLLVL.